The 13 T cell receptor beta chains in this list originate from one sample, sequenced in a study of tumor-infiltrating lymphocytes in glioblastoma multiforme (dated by TCRdb to about 2017). The sample was run on an Illumina HiSeq 2500. Using a modified ARM-PCR protocol with multiple V-beta primers and a C-beta primer, the team built TCRB libraries from RNA through three nested multiplex PCR rounds. TCRdb's own reprocessing of the public reads used fastp at Q25 and MiXCR and kept productive beta chains. For every CDR3 protein sequence, its rows merge into one entry that carries the most common genes and DNA. For this sample there are about 13,000 distinct CDR3 sequences; roughly 70% appear just once. Over 25% of the sample is taken by the ten largest. The sequenced sample was brain tumor tissue. These receptors all come from a male donor with glioblastoma.

This clonotype was observed a few times. The V gene is TRBV4-2, the J gene TRBJ1-5; weak D call: TRBD1 (6 bases). Germline values: CDR1 LGHNA, CDR2 YNFKEQ. Trimming pared 1 base from V and 6 bases from J, leaving 7 bases between. The CDR3 contains 13 residues. The CDR3 is CASSQAGVQPQHF. The CDR3 DNA reads TGTGCCAGCAGCCAAGCAGGGGTTCAGCCCCAGCATTTT.

In its sample, this clonotype was seen a few times. This chain connects TRBV2 to TRBJ1-2, with D maybe TRBD1 (6 bases). The CDR3 runs 12 residues. Germline V gene lookup returns CDR1 SNHLY and CDR2 FYNNEI. Trimming stripped 6 bases from V and 6 bases from J, with 11 bases between. CDR3 DNA sequence: TGTGCCAGCAGCCAGCAGGGGAATGGCTACACCTTC. Its protein is CASSQQGNGYTF.

This clonotype came up a few times. At one boundary the junction diverges from the germline segment, which might be a read error. The chain recombines TRBV29-1 with TRBJ2-2, with a weak D call TRBD2 (5 bases). Germline V gene lookup returns CDR1 SQVTM and CDR2 ANQGSEA. CDR3 length: 10 amino acids. The chain's CDR3 is CSVLTGEPFF. The DNA for the CDR3 is TGCAGTGTCCTCACCGGGGAGCCGTTCTTT.

This chain connects TRBV20-1 to TRBJ2-5, with D tentatively TRBD2 (7 bases). V gave up 5 bases and J gave up 3 bases, with 13 bases separating them. This CDR3 is built from 13 residues. Per germline, CDR1 DFQATT and CDR2 SNEGSKA (reference sequence). The CDR3 spells CSAPGGGEETQYF. The CDR3 nucleotides are TGCAGTGCTCCAGGAGGGGGGGAAGAGACCCAGTACTTC.

The chain has TRBV6-6 and TRBJ1-1; TRBD1 is a possible D gene (6 bases). Germline CDR1 MNHNY, CDR2 SVGAGI (reference sequence). Deletions cut 4 bases from V and 5 bases from J, with 14 bases between. The CDR3 has 14 amino acids. This CDR3 reads CASSWPGGHTEAFF. In DNA form, the CDR3 reads TGTGCCAGCAGTTGGCCCGGGGGACATACTGAAGCTTTCTTT.

Worth noting for this clonotype: This may be a read error: a much more frequent sequence differs by one nucleotide. No conserved phenylalanine or tryptophan ends this CDR3, so it is likely a read error. J is TRBJ2-1 and V is TRBV7-9; no reliable D call. Trimming cost V 1 base and J 0 bases, with 7 bases left between them. Looked up from germline, CDR1 is SEHNR and CDR2 is FQNEAQ (reference sequence). The CDR3 sequence is 15 residues long. CDR3 region: CASSLVMGSYNEQFL. CDR3 coding DNA: TGTGCCAGCAGCTTAGTGATGGGCTCCTACAATGAGCAGTTCCTC.

In its sample, this clonotype is medium-sized. The chain carries TRBV12-3 or TRBV12-4 and TRBJ2-5; 7 bases align to TRBD2. The CDR3 covers 19 residues. V lost 6 bases to trimming and J lost 6 bases; unmatched junction nucleotides: 25. The CDR3 here is CASSLGASGAPFVSKTQYF. The CDR3 DNA is TGTGCCAGCAGCCTAGGGGCTAGCGGAGCCCCCTTTGTGTCGAAGACCCAGTACTTC.

The chain combines TRBV11-1 with TRBJ2-1, with D possibly TRBD1 on 5 matching bases. Per the germline V gene, CDR1 is SGHAT and CDR2 is FQDESV (reference sequence). CDR3 size: 14 residues. The V gene lost 2 bases and the J gene lost 6 bases, with 11 bases spanning the gap. The DNA of the CDR3 is TGTGCCAGCAGCTTATTAATGGGGCTCAATGAGCAGTTCTTC. Translated, it gives CASSLLMGLNEQFF. The full variable domain, in which reference TRBV11-1 and TRBJ2-1 provide the parts outside the CDR3, is EAEVAQSPRYKITEKSQAVAFWCDPISGHATLYWYRQILGQGPELLVQFQDESVVDDSQLPKDRFSAERLKGVDSTLKIQPAELGDSAMYLCASSLLMGLNEQFFGPGTRLTVL.

For this clonotype: A much more abundant neighbour one base away suggests this may be a read error. The chain joins TRBV16 to TRBJ2-7; a weak D match, TRBD1 (6 bases). This CDR3 spans 15 amino acids. From germline, CDR1 is KGHSY and CDR2 FQNENV. The DNA of the CDR3 is TGTGCCAACAGCCAACCTCCTAGGGGGATCTACGAGCAGTACTTC. Its translation is CANSQPPRGIYEQYF. Based on the CDR3 plus reference TRBV16 and TRBJ2-7, the full variable domain is GEEVAQTPKHLVRGEGQKAKLYCAPIKGHSYVFWYQQVLKNEFKFLISFQNENVFDETGMPKERFSAKCLPNSPCSLEIQATKLEDSAVYFCANSQPPRGIYEQYFGPGTRLTVT.

By sample share, this clonotype is large (0.1 to 1%). V is TRBV12-3 or TRBV12-4 and J is TRBJ2-1, with TRBD2 matching 7 bases. The J segment lost 8 bases and the V segment lost 6 bases, leaving 13 bases of the junction unmatched. The CDR3 runs 15 residues. The CDR3 is CASSSREGIWDEQFF. DNA of the CDR3: TGTGCCAGCAGCTCCAGGGAGGGGATTTGGGATGAGCAGTTCTTC.

This clonotype was recorded once. The conserved phenylalanine or tryptophan is not found at the CDR3 terminus, so this likely reflects a read error. This chain joins TRBV29-1 and TRBJ2-3; a possible D gene is TRBD1 (5 bases). Germline values: CDR1 SQVTM, CDR2 ANQGSEA. The CDR3 covers 12 residues. The CDR3 nucleotides are TGCAGCGTATGTCAGGGTGGGGATACACAGTATTTA. Residues: CSVCQGGDTQYL.

About this clonotype itself: Compared with germline, one end of the junction differs, possibly owing to a read error. The chain is built from TRBV29-1 and TRBJ2-3; 7 nucleotides line up with TRBD1. The CDR3 loop spans 15 amino acids. The V gene's germline CDR1 is SQVTM and CDR2 ANQGSEA. The CDR3 sequence: CSVEDARGHTDTQYF. CDR3 sequence (DNA): TGTAGCGTTGAAGACGCTAGGGGGCACACAGATACGCAGTATTTT.

The chain has TRBV20-1 and TRBJ2-3; D is perhaps TRBD2 (6 bases). The CDR3 sequence is 15 residues long. Trimming removed 0 bases from V and 1 base from J, with 11 bases in between. Looked up from germline, CDR1 is DFQATT and CDR2 is SNEGSKA (reference sequence). CDR3 residues: CSARDPSGGTDTQYF. The CDR3 DNA reads as TGCAGTGCTAGAGACCCGTCGGGGGGCACAGATACGCAGTATTTT.